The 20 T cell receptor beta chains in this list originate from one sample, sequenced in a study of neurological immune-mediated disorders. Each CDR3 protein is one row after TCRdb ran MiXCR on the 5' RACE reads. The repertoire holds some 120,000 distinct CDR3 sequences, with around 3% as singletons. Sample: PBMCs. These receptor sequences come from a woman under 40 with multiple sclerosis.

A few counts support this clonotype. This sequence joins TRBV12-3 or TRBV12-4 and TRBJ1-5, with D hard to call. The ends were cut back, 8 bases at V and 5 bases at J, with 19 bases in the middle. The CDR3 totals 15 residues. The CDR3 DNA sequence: TGTGCCAGCGACTATAGCCGTCAATCTCATCAGCCCCAGCATTTT. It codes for CASDYSRQSHQPQHF.

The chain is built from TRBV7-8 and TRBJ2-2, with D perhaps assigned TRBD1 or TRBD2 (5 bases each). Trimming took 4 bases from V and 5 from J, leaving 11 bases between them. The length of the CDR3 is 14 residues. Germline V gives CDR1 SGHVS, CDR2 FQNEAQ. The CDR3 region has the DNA TGTGCCAGCAGCTGGGGGAGTCGGACCGGGGAGCTGTTTTTT. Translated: CASSWGSRTGELFF.

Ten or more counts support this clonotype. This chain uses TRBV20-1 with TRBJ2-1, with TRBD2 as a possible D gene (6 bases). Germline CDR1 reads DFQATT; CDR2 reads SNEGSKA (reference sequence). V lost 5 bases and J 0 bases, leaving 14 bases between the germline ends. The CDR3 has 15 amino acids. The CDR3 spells CSAGRTLSSYNEQFF. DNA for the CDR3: TGCAGTGCTGGGAGGACTTTGAGCTCCTACAATGAGCAGTTCTTC.

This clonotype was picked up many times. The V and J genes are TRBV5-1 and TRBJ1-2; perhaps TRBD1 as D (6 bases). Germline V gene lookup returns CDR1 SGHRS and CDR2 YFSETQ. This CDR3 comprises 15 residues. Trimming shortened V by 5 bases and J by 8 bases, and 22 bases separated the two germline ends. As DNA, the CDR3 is TGCGCCAGCAGAGCGGCAGGGGCGTTTCTATGGGGCTACACCTTC. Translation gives CASRAAGAFLWGYTF.

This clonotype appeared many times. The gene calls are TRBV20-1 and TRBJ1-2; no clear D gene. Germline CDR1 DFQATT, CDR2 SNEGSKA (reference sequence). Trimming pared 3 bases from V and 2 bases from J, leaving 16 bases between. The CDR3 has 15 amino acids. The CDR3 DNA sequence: TGCAGTGCTAGTCTAAGTTTAATACCAAACTATGGCTACACCTTC. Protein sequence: CSASLSLIPNYGYTF.

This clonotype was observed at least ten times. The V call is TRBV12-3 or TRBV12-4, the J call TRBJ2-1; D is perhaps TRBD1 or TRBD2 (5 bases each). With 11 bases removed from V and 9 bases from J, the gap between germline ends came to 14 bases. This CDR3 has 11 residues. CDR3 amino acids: CALGPDGEQFF. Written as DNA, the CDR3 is TGTGCCCTGGGACCAGACGGTGAGCAGTTCTTC.

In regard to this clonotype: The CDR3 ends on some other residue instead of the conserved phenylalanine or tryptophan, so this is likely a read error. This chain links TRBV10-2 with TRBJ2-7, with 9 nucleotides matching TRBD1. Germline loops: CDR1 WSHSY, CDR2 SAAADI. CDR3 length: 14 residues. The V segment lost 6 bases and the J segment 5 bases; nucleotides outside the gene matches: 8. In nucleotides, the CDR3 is TGCGCCAGCAGGCTACCGGGACAGGGTAACGAGCAGTACATC. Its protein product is CASRLPGQGNEQYI.

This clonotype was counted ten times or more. The CDR3, as DNA: TGTGCCATCAGTGAGTCGAGACTAGCGGGAGTTAATGAGCAGTTCTTC. Translating it yields CAISESRLAGVNEQFF. The rearrangement joins TRBV10-3 to TRBJ2-1, with 12 bases fitting TRBD2. V was clipped by 0 bases and J by 7 bases; unmatched bases: 4. The CDR3 is 16 amino acids. Germline CDR1 is ENHRY and CDR2 is SYGVKD.

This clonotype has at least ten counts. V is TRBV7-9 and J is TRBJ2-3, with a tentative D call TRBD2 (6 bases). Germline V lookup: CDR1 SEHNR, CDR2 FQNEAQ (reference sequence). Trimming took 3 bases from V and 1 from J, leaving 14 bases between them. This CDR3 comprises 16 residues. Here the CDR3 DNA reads TGTGCCAGCAGCTTCGGAGGGTGGGAGGGCACAGATACGCAGTATTTT. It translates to CASSFGGWEGTDTQYF.

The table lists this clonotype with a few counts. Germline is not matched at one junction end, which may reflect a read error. The CDR3 coding sequence is TGTGCCAACAGCTTAGCTCGGGATACGCAGTATTTT. This gives the protein CANSLARDTQYF. This chain connects TRBV11-2 to TRBJ2-3; D ambiguous. The length of the CDR3 is 12 residues. Germline CDR1 and CDR2: SGHAT and FQNNGV.

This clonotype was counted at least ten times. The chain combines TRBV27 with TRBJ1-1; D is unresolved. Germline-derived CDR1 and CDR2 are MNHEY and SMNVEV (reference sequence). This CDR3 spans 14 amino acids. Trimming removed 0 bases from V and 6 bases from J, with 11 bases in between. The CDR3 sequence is CASSLSWGIPEAFF. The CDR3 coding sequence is TGTGCCAGCAGTTTATCCTGGGGAATACCTGAAGCTTTCTTT.

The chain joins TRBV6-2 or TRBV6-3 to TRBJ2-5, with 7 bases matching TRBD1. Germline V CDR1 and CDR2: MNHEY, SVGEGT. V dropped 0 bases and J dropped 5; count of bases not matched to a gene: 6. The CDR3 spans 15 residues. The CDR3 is CASSYSPTGTETQYF. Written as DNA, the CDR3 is TGTGCCAGCAGTTACTCGCCGACAGGGACGGAGACCCAGTACTTC.

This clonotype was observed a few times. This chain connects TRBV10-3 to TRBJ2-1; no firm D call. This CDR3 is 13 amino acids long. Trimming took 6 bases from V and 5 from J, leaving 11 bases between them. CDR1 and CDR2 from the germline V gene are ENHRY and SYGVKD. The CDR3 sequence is CAISLQRNNEQFF. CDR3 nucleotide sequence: TGTGCCATCAGCCTACAGAGAAACAATGAGCAGTTCTTC.

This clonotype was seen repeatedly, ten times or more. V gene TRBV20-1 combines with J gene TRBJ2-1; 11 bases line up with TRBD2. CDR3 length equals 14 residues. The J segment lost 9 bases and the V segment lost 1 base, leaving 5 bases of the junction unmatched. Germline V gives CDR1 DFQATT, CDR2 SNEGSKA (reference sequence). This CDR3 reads CSARVSLAGGEQFF. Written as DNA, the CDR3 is TGCAGTGCTAGAGTGAGTCTAGCGGGAGGTGAGCAGTTCTTC.

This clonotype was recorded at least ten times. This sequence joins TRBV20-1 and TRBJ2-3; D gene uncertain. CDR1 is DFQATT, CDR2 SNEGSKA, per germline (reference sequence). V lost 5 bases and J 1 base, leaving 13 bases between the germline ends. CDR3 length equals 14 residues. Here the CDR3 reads CSAQPPTGTDTQYF. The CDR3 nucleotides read TGCAGTGCTCAACCCCCCACAGGCACAGATACGCAGTATTTT.

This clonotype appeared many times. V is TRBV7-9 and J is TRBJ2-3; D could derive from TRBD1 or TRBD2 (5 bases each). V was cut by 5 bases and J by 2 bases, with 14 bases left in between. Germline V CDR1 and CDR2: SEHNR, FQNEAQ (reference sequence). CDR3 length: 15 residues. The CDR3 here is CASSQWGTDTDTQYF. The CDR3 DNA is TGTGCCAGCAGCCAGTGGGGGACGGACACAGATACGCAGTATTTT.

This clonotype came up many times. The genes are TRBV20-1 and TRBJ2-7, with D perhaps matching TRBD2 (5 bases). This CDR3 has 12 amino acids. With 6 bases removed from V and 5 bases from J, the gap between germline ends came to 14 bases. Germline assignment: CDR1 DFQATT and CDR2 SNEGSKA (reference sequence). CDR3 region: CSARRSSNEQYF. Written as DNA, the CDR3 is TGCAGTGCCAGGAGGTCGTCTAACGAGCAGTACTTC.

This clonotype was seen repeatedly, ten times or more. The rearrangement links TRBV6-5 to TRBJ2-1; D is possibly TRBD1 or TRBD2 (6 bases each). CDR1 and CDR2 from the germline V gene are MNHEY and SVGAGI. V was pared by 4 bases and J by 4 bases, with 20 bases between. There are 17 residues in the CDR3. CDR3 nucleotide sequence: TGTGCCAGCAGTTCGGGGGCAGGGGTAATTGGGTACAATGAGCAGTTCTTC. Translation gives CASSSGAGVIGYNEQFF.

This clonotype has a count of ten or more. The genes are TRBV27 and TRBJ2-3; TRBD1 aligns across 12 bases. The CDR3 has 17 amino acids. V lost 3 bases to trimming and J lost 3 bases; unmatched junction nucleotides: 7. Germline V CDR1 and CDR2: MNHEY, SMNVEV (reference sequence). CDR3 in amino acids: CASSFLGQGARTDTQYF. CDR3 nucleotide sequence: TGTGCCAGCAGTTTTTTGGGACAGGGGGCGCGAACAGATACGCAGTATTTT.

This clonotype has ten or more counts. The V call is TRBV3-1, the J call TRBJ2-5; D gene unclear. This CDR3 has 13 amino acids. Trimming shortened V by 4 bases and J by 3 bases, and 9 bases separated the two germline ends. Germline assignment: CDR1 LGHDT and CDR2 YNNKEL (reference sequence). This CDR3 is CASSPGIKETQYF. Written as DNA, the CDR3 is TGTGCCAGCAGCCCCGGCATTAAAGAGACCCAGTACTTC.